This entry is about one TCR beta chain. Antigen unknown. This specimen belongs to a study of cytomegalovirus exposure and HLA in healthy donors. Assay: immunoSEQ multiplex PCR; the TCRdb copy retains only in-frame clones and omits some. The sample lists 150,000 or so clones; 70% to 90% were seen once. V lost 4 bases to trimming and J lost 8 bases, with 15 bases between them. Germline V CDR1 and CDR2: SGHNT, YYREEE (reference sequence). This CDR3 has 13 residues. Study results and caveats: Researchers reported that three CMV-associated chains were confirmed in vitro as CMV antigen-specific. The dataset shows that most TCR sequences were rare, while some public TCRs occurred in many donors. The classifier, whose performance was assessed in both the original and validation cohorts, reportedly diagnosed cytomegalovirus status with high specificity and sensitivity.

The V call is TRBV5-4, the J call TRBJ1-2; a weak D match, TRBD1 (6 bases). The sequenced material came from PBMCs. The clonotype originates from a woman in her twenties or thirties in good health and CMV-seropositive. In DNA, the CDR3 is TGTGCCAGCAGCCCCACAACAGGGCGCGGCTACACCTTC. It is translated as CASSPTTGRGYTF.